This T cell receptor (beta chain) originates from a study of identical twins. Study-wide findings and caveats: In monozygotic twins, models underestimated the sharing of out-of-frame TCR alpha. These conclusions were based on statistical analysis (cross-sectional, not following the same donors). Among beta out-of-frame sequences, excess sharing between twins appeared weaker.

This clonotype was detected a few times. Its antigen is still unknown. TCRdb re-called the 5' RACE reads through MiXCR, storing one row per CDR3 protein. The table lists around 340,000 distinct CDR3 sequences, 9% of them singletons. The clonotype was recovered from a woman between 50 and 59 years old in good health. Sequenced input: naive T cells sorted from blood.

CDR3 amino acids: CASRGTGETQYF. As DNA, the CDR3 is TGTGCCAGCCGGGGGACAGGGGAGACCCAGTACTTC. This chain joins TRBV2 and TRBJ2-5, with 9 bases that match TRBD1. The CDR3 is 12 residues long. Germline CDR1 and CDR2: SNHLY and FYNNEI. Trimming removed 8 bases from V and 5 bases from J; junction bases left unmatched: 3.